The present T cell receptor (beta chain) was sequenced within a study of cytomegalovirus exposure and HLA in healthy donors. V gave up 4 bases and J gave up 6 bases, with 12 bases separating them. The CDR3 has 13 amino acids. The germline V gene has CDR1 SGHNT and CDR2 YYREEE (reference sequence). As regards this clone: The target antigen is unknown.

Use of 60 Vbeta and 13 Jbeta primers characterized the PCR. Clones were read by immunoSEQ multiplex PCR, and TCRdb kept only the in-frame ones, dropping some. The sample holds some 130,000 clones; roughly 80% are singletons and the top ten take over 2.5%. Study conclusions and caveats: It was in a later analysis that TCR association rates were seen to vary by HLA locus, highest for DRB1 and lowest for HLA-C.

This TCR was sampled from a man in his forties in good health and CMV-seronegative. This chain joins TRBV5-4 and TRBJ2-3, with D perhaps TRBD2 (6 bases). Sequencing input: PBMCs. CDR3 sequence reads: CASSLTGGDTQYF. The CDR3 bases are TGTGCCAGCAGCCTGACCGGAGGGGATACGCAGTATTTT. Complete variable domain (other parts from reference TRBV5-4 and TRBJ2-3): ETGVTQSPTHLIKTRGQQVTLRCSSQSGHNTVSWYQQALGQGPQFIFQYYREEENGRGNFPPRFSGLQFPNYSSELNVNALELDDSALYLCASSLTGGDTQYFGPGTRLTVL.